This paragraph covers one T cell receptor (beta chain) sequence. The antigen is not known. The sample contains more than one DNA sequence encoding this CDR3. This entry is derived from a study of persistence of HIV-infected CD4 T cells. Findings of the study overall: Degenerate expanded CDR3beta sequences were enriched among CMV- and Gag-responding cells. Compared with CD3/CD28-stimulated cells, CMV- and Gag-responding cells showed lower TCRbeta richness.

Cells were stimulated with overlapping HIV-1 Gag 15-mer peptides. Sorted nonresponding memory CD4+ T cells were CD40L-negative, CD69-negative, CD45RO-high. These HIV-1-infected adults initiated suppressive ART in chronic infection. V was trimmed by 4 bases and J by 4 bases, leaving 14 bases between them. The CDR3 sequence is 15 residues long. Germline V gene data show CDR1 as SGHRS and CDR2 as YFSETQ. Sequencing used immunoSEQ version 4 in survey mode. Template was genomic DNA at around 10 ng/uL, with up to roughly 1 ug used per sample. The table came from immunoSEQ multiplex PCR; TCRdb's copy has only in-frame clones and leaves some out. There are about 64,000 clones in the sample; over 60% occur only once, and approximately 1.7% lies in the top ten.

This TCR derives from an adult man with HIV who was CMV-seropositive. Sample: CD4+ T cells sorted from PBMCs after roughly 17-hour stimulation, taken from a patient who received antiretroviral therapy. The chain is built from TRBV5-1 and TRBJ2-2; a weak D match, TRBD1 (6 bases). Written as DNA, the CDR3 is TGCGCCAGCAGCCCGGGGACCAGGGGCACCGGGGAGCTGTTTTTT. It specifies CASSPGTRGTGELFF.